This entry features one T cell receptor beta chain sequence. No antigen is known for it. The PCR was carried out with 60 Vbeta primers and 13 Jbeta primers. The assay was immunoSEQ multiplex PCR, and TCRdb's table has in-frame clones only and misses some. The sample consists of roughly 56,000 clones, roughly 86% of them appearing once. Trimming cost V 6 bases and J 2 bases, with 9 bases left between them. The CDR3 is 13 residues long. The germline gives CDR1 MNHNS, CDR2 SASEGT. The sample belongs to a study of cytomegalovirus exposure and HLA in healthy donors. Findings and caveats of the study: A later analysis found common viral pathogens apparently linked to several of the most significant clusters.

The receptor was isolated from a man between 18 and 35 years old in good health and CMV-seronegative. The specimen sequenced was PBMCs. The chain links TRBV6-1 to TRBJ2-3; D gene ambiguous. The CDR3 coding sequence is TGTGCCAGCAGGACAAGAATCACAGATACGCAGTATTTT. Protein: CASRTRITDTQYF.